This T cell receptor beta chain is from a study of neoadjuvant anti-PD-1 for oral cavity cancer. Analysis of PBMCs was direct, with no culture step. Repertoires were generated with immunoSEQ multiplex PCR, while TCRdb's copy carries only in-frame clones and drops some. Of around 30,000 clones listed, 80% to 90% were seen once; the top ten hold 3.5%. This CDR3 contains 15 residues. CDR1 and CDR2 (germline): SGDLS, YYNGEE. The trim removed 0 bases at V and 2 bases at J, leaving 2 bases unmatched. Sequenced here: PBMCs, sampled before nivolumab (anti-PD-1) treatment. The genes are TRBV9 and TRBJ2-7; 10 bases fit TRBD1. The TCR was taken from a person aged 35-79 years with oral cavity squamous cell carcinoma. The CDR3 sequence: CASSVVGTGAYEQYF. CDR3 coding DNA: TGTGCCAGCAGCGTAGTGGGGACAGGGGCCTACGAGCAGTACTTC. The complete variable domain, with remaining parts taken from reference TRBV9 and TRBJ2-7, reads DSGVTQTPKHLITATGQRVTLRCSPRSGDLSVYWYQQSLDQGLQFLIQYYNGEERAKGNILERFSAQQFPDLHSELNLSSLELGDSALYFCASSVVGTGAYEQYFGPGTRLTVT.